The 25 T cell receptor beta chains below all came from one sample that was sequenced in a study of blood T cell repertoires in COVID-19. The protocol was immunoSEQ multiplex PCR, while the TCRdb copy is restricted to in-frame clones and leaves out a portion. The table includes over 200,000 clones, roughly four fifths detected once. The source material was peripheral blood. The origin of the receptors is a woman aged 40 to 55 with active or convalescent COVID-19.

The J gene is TRBJ1-6, the V gene TRBV4-1, with 10 bases matching TRBD1. This CDR3 contains 15 residues. Germline CDR1 MGHRA, CDR2 YSYEKL. Trimming removed 4 bases from V and 9 bases from J; junction bases left unmatched: 6. Written as DNA, the CDR3 is TGCGCCAGCAGCCGGGGGGACAGGGGATTTTCACCCCTCCACTTT. Encoded protein: CASSRGDRGFSPLHF.

V usage is TRBV28 and J usage is TRBJ1-5; perhaps TRBD1 as D (5 bases). Germline V gives CDR1 MDHEN, CDR2 SYDVKM. The CDR3 runs 14 residues. V gave up 5 bases and J gave up 7 bases, with 15 bases separating them. The CDR3 sequence: CASSETQSGQPQHF. DNA of the CDR3: TGTGCCAGCAGTGAGACTCAATCAGGGCAGCCCCAGCATTTT.

The genes are TRBV9 and TRBJ1-1; D might be TRBD1 (6 bases). This CDR3 region has 14 residues. Germline V CDR1 and CDR2: SGDLS, YYNGEE. V lost 3 bases and J 1 base, leaving 10 bases between the germline ends. For the CDR3, the DNA is TGTGCCAGCAGCGCCCTGACAGGGAACACTGAAGCTTTCTTT. Residues: CASSALTGNTEAFF.

This chain links TRBV5-1 with TRBJ1-4; possibly TRBD1 for D (5 bases). V was pared by 3 bases and J by 1 base, with 13 bases between. Looked up from germline, CDR1 is SGHRS and CDR2 is YFSETQ. The CDR3 totals 16 residues. CDR3 DNA sequence: TGCGCCAGCAGCTCTCAGGGCCCGGTAACTAATGAAAAACTGTTTTTT. It specifies CASSSQGPVTNEKLFF.

The V gene is TRBV2, the J gene TRBJ2-1; TRBD2 aligns across 7 bases. The CDR3 runs 15 residues. The V and J ends lost 1 base and 6 bases, in that order; junction bases with no gene match: 6. Germline V gives CDR1 SNHLY, CDR2 FYNNEI. The CDR3 DNA reads TGTGCCAGCAGTGAAGGACTAGCTTCTTTCAATGAGCAGTTCTTC. Translated, it gives CASSEGLASFNEQFF.

The rearrangement uses TRBV11-2 and TRBJ2-5; 8 bases fit TRBD2. Per germline, CDR1 SGHAT and CDR2 FQNNGV. V lost 1 base, J lost 5 bases, and 12 bases stayed unmatched. There are 17 residues in the CDR3. This CDR3 reads CASSLVTGLAMLETQYF. As DNA, the CDR3 is TGTGCCAGCAGCTTAGTAACCGGACTAGCAATGTTGGAGACCCAGTACTTC.

The V gene is TRBV19, the J gene TRBJ1-1, with 7 bases fitting TRBD1. The CDR3 is made up of 14 amino acids. With V trimmed by 4 bases and J by 6 bases, 8 bases remained unmatched. Germline-derived CDR1 and CDR2 are LNHDA and SQIVND (reference sequence). The chain's CDR3 is CASSNPQGSAEAFF. For the CDR3, the DNA is TGTGCCAGTAGTAACCCACAGGGGTCGGCTGAAGCTTTCTTT. Full variable domain (outside the CDR3, taken from reference TRBV19 and TRBJ1-1): DGGITQSPKYLFRKEGQNVTLSCEQNLNHDAMYWYRQDPGQGLRLIYYSQIVNDFQKGDIAEGYSVSREKKESFPLTVTSAQKNPTAFYLCASSNPQGSAEAFFGQGTRLTVV.

This clone was seen a handful of times. This chain links TRBV3-1 (or the pseudogene TRBV3-2) with TRBJ1-2; tentatively, D is TRBD1 (6 bases). Trimming pared 0 bases from V and 5 bases from J, leaving 13 bases between. Germline CDR1 is LGHDT and CDR2 is YNNKEL (reference sequence). The CDR3 has 15 amino acids. As DNA, the CDR3 is TGTGCCAGCAGCCAAGACCCACAGGGTGATTATGGCTACACCTTC. Protein sequence: CASSQDPQGDYGYTF.

The genes are TRBV19 and TRBJ1-2, with 8 nucleotides matching TRBD1. Trimming removed 3 bases from V and 7 bases from J; junction bases left unmatched: 10. Germline CDR1 and CDR2: LNHDA and SQIVND (reference sequence). The CDR3 runs to 15 residues. In nucleotides, the CDR3 is TGTGCCAGTAGTATGGGGACAGGCTCTGGGGGTGGCTACACCTTC. Its protein is CASSMGTGSGGGYTF.

As concerns this clone: One junction end does not reproduce the germline sequence, and a read error may be involved. V and J are TRBV7-7 and TRBJ2-1, with D possibly TRBD2 on 5 matching bases. The CDR3 length is 15 residues. Germline values: CDR1 SSHAT, CDR2 FNYEAQ (reference sequence). This chain's CDR3 is CASSLVAGPGNEQFF. CDR3 bases: TGTGCTAGCAGCTTAGTAGCAGGACCGGGGAATGAGCAGTTCTTC.

This clone has more than one count but fewer than ten. The chain has TRBV27 and TRBJ1-1, with a weak D call TRBD1 (6 bases). Trimming left V 5 bases short and J 7 bases short, with 20 bases between. Germline V gene sequence: CDR1 MNHEY, CDR2 SMNVEV (reference sequence). This CDR3 contains 15 residues. DNA of the CDR3: TGTGCCAGCAGTCTTCAGGGGTATCGCAATCTTGAAGCTTTCTTT. Its translation is CASSLQGYRNLEAFF.

This chain joins TRBV27 and TRBJ2-1; perhaps TRBD1 as D (6 bases). V was trimmed by 8 bases and J by 6 bases, leaving 23 bases between them. Per germline, CDR1 MNHEY and CDR2 SMNVEV (reference sequence). The CDR3 sequence is 16 residues long. The CDR3 protein is CASAPGTPSRGNEQFF. CDR3 bases: TGTGCCAGCGCCCCCGGGACACCCTCTAGGGGCAATGAGCAGTTCTTC.

The V and J genes are TRBV7-3 and TRBJ1-5, with D unclear. CDR1 is SGHTA and CDR2 is FQGTGA in the germline V gene. Trimming left V 2 bases short and J 8 bases short, with 10 bases between. This CDR3 region has 13 residues. CDR3 bases: TGTGCCAGCAGCTTACAAGGAGAAGAGCCCCAGCATTTT. Residues: CASSLQGEEPQHF.

The V and J genes are TRBV19 and TRBJ1-4, with D possibly matching TRBD1 (5 bases). The CDR3 is made up of 15 amino acids. Germline V gene data show CDR1 as LNHDA and CDR2 as SQIVND (reference sequence). V lost 11 bases, J lost 0 bases, and 16 bases lay in between. The CDR3 DNA reads TGTGCCTCGAGGCAAAGGGGTGCAACTAATGAAAAACTGTTTTTT. Its translation: CASRQRGATNEKLFF.

This chain's CDR3 is CATTIQLAGFGEQFF. The CDR3 DNA reads TGTGCCACCACGATCCAGCTAGCGGGTTTTGGTGAGCAGTTCTTC. J is TRBJ2-1 and V is TRBV24-1; 8 bases fit TRBD2. Germline V gene data show CDR1 as KGHDR and CDR2 as SFDVKD. This CDR3 has 15 residues. The ends lost 8 bases at V and 9 bases at J; junction bases unmatched: 14.

This clone showed up many times. The chain employs TRBV6-5 and TRBJ2-1, with D tentatively TRBD2 (5 bases). This CDR3 contains 14 residues. The germline V and J ends were trimmed by 5 bases and 0 bases, with 8 bases remaining between them. Germline CDR1 MNHEY, CDR2 SVGAGI. CDR3 DNA: TGTGCCAGCAGTCCGGACTTCTCCTACAATGAGCAGTTCTTC. This codes for CASSPDFSYNEQFF.

This chain joins TRBV30 and TRBJ1-6; no definite D call. The germline V and J ends were trimmed by 0 bases and 0 bases, with 9 bases remaining between them. There are 16 residues in the CDR3. CDR1 is GTSNPN, CDR2 SVGIG, per germline (reference sequence). For the CDR3, the DNA is TGTGCCTGGAGTGTACTTGAGAGCTCCTATAATTCACCCCTCCACTTT. This gives the protein CAWSVLESSYNSPLHF.

This chain uses TRBV19 with TRBJ1-1; 7 positions agree with TRBD1. The V gene's germline CDR1 is LNHDA and CDR2 SQIVND (reference sequence). V lost 6 bases and J lost 0; bases outside the gene matches: 1. This CDR3 is built from 13 residues. The CDR3, as DNA: TGTGCCAGTAGCGGGACAGTGAACACTGAAGCTTTCTTT. This codes for CASSGTVNTEAFF.

The chain links TRBV3-1 (or the pseudogene TRBV3-2) to TRBJ2-6; 7 bases match TRBD1. The CDR3 extends over 16 amino acids. V trimming: 2 bases; J trimming: 2 bases; junction bases outside the gene matches: 3. CDR1 is LGHDT, CDR2 YNNKEL, per germline (reference sequence). The CDR3 spells CASSQPGGTGANVLTF. Here the CDR3 DNA reads TGTGCCAGCAGCCAACCAGGGGGTACTGGGGCCAACGTCCTGACTTTC.

The rearrangement uses TRBV24-1 and TRBJ1-5, with 7 positions matching TRBD1. J lost 3 bases, V lost 4 bases, and 2 bases had no gene match. The CDR3 is 14 amino acids. The germline CDR1 and CDR2 sequences are KGHDR and SFDVKD. In DNA form, the CDR3 reads TGTGCCACCAGTGACACAGGGGCCAATCAGCCCCAGCATTTT. Its protein is CATSDTGANQPQHF.

The chain links TRBV11-2 to TRBJ2-7; TRBD2 matches at 12 bases. Trimming cost V 5 bases and J 7 bases; bases outside gene matches: 9. Germline V gene sequence: CDR1 SGHAT, CDR2 FQNNGV. The CDR3 is 15 residues long. CDR3 bases: TGTGCCAGCAGCCCCGACCTAGCGGGAGGGCTTGAGCAGTACTTC. The encoded protein is CASSPDLAGGLEQYF.

The chain has TRBV9 and TRBJ1-2; 7 nucleotides align to TRBD1. This CDR3 has 15 amino acids. Trimming cost V 4 bases and J 8 bases; bases outside gene matches: 14. CDR1 and CDR2 from the germline V gene are SGDLS and YYNGEE. CDR3 loop: CASSLGTASSKGYTF. The CDR3 coding sequence is TGTGCCAGCAGCCTCGGGACAGCCTCATCGAAGGGCTACACCTTC.

The chain combines TRBV4-1 with TRBJ1-2; D unresolved. The length of the CDR3 is 17 residues. CDR1 is MGHRA, CDR2 YSYEKL, per germline. Between the trimmed V and J ends, which lost 0 bases and 4 bases, there was a span of 18 bases. CDR3 in DNA: TGCGCCAGCAGCCAAGATTACCTAAGCGGAAACCCCTATGGCTACACCTTC. Its translation: CASSQDYLSGNPYGYTF.

This clone turned up a few times. The chain joins TRBV5-6 to TRBJ2-2; the D gene is possibly TRBD2 (5 bases). From germline, CDR1 is SGHDT and CDR2 YYEEEE. V shed 7 bases and J shed 7 bases, with 14 bases lying between them. The CDR3 is 13 residues long. The CDR3: CASVWESGGELFF. The CDR3 coding sequence is TGTGCCAGCGTCTGGGAGAGTGGCGGGGAGCTGTTTTTT.

This chain uses TRBV11-3 with TRBJ2-2, with 8 nucleotides matching TRBD1. The CDR3 contains 14 residues. Trimming took 5 bases from V and 7 from J; bases not matched to a gene: 6. Germline-derived CDR1 and CDR2 are SGHNT and YENEEA. DNA of the CDR3: TGTGCCAGCAGCCTATTGACAGGGGACGGGGAGCTGTTTTTT. This codes for CASSLLTGDGELFF. Drawing the rest from reference TRBV11-3 and TRBJ2-2, the complete variable domain is EAGVVQSPRYKIIEKKQPVAFWCNPISGHNTLYWYLQNLGQGPELLIRYENEEAVDDSQLPKDRFSAERLKGVDSTLKIQPAELGDSAVYLCASSLLTGDGELFFGEGSRLTVL.